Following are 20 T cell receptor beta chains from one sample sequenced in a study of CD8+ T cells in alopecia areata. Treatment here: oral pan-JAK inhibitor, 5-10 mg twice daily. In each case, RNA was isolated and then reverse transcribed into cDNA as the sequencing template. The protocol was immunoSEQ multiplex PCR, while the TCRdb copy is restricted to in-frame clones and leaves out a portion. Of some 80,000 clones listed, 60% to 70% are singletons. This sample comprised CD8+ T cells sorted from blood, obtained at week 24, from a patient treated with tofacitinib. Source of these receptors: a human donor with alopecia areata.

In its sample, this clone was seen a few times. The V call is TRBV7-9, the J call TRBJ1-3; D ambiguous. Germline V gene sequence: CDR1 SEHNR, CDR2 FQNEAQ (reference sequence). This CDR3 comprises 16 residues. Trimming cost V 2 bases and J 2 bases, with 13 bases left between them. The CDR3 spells CASSLSSLSAGNTIYF. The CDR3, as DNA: TGTGCCAGCAGCTTATCTTCACTTTCGGCTGGAAACACCATATATTTT.

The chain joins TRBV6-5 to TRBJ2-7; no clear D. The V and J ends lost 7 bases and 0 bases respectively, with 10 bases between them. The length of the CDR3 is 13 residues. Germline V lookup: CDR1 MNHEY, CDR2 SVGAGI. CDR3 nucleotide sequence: TGTGCCAGCACTACTCTTAGCTCCTACGAGCAGTACTTC. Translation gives CASTTLSSYEQYF.

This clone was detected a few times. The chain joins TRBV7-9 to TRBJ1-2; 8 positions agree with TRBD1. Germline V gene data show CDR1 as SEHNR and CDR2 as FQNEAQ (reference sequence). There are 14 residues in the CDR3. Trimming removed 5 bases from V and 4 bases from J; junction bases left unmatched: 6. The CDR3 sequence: CASSVGQGTYGYTF. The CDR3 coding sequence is TGTGCCAGCAGCGTCGGACAGGGAACCTATGGCTACACCTTC.

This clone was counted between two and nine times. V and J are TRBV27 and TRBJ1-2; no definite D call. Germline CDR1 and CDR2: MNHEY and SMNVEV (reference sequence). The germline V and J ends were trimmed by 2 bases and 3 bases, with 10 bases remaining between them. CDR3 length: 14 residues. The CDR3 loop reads CASSLAASDYGYTF. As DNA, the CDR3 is TGTGCCAGCAGTTTAGCTGCCAGCGACTATGGCTACACCTTC.

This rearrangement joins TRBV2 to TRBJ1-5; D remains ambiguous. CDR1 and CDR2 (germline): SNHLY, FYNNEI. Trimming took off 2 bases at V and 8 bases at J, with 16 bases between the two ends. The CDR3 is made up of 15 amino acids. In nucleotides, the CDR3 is TGTGCCAGCAGTGAAAAAGGTGCAGGTCTCAAGCCCCAGCATTTT. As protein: CASSEKGAGLKPQHF. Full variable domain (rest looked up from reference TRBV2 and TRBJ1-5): EPEVTQTPSHQVTQMGQEVILRCVPISNHLYFYWYRQILGQKVEFLVSFYNNEISEKSEIFDDQFSVERPDGSNFTLKIRSTKLEDSAMYFCASSEKGAGLKPQHFGDGTRLSIL.

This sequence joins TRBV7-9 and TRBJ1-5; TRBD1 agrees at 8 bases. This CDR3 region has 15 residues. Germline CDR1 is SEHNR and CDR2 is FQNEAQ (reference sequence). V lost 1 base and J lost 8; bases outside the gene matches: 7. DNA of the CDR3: TGTGCCAGCAGCTTAGGGGGGACAGGCGAAGAGCCCCAGCATTTT. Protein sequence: CASSLGGTGEEPQHF.

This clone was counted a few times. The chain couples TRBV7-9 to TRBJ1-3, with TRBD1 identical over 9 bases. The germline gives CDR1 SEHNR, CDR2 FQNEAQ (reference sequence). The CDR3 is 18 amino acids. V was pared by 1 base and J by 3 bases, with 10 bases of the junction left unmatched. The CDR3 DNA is TGTGCCAGCAGCTTAGAGGCTGGACAGGGGATTCGTGGAAACACCATATATTTT. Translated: CASSLEAGQGIRGNTIYF.

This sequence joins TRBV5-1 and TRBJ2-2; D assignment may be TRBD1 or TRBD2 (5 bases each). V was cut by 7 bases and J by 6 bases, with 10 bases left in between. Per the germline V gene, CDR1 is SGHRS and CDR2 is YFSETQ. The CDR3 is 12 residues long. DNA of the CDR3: TGCGCCAGCGAGGGGTACCCCGGGGAGCTGTTTTTT. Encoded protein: CASEGYPGELFF. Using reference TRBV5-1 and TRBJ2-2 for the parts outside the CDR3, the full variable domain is KAGVTQTPRYLIKTRGQQVTLSCSPISGHRSVSWYQQTPGQGLQFLFEYFSETQRNKGNFPGRFSGRQFSNSRSEMNVSTLELGDSALYLCASEGYPGELFFGEGSRLTVL.

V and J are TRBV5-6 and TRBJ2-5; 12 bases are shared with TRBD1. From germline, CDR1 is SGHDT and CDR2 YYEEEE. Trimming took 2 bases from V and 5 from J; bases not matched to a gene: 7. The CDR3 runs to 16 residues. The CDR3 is CASSLGGQGARETQYF. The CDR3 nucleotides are TGTGCCAGCAGCTTAGGGGGACAGGGGGCCCGCGAGACCCAGTACTTC.

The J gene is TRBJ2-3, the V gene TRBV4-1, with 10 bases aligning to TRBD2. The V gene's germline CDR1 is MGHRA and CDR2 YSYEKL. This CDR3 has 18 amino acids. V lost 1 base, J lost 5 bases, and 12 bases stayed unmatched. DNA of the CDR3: TGCGCCAGCAGCCAAGTAGGGCTAGCGGGAGTGTTAGAAGATACGCAGTATTTT. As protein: CASSQVGLAGVLEDTQYF.

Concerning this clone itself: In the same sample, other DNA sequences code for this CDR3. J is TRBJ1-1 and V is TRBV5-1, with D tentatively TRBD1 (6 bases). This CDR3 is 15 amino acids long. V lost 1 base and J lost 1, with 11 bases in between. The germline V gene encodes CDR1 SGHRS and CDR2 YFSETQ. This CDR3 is CASSLTGQGNTEAFF. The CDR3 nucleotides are TGCGCCAGCAGCTTGACAGGGCAGGGGAACACTGAAGCTTTCTTT. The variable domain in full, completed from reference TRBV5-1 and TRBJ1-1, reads KAGVTQTPRYLIKTRGQQVTLSCSPISGHRSVSWYQQTPGQGLQFLFEYFSETQRNKGNFPGRFSGRQFSNSRSEMNVSTLELGDSALYLCASSLTGQGNTEAFFGQGTRLTVV.

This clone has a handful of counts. The CDR3 reads CASSNAGGTDTQYF. CDR3 nucleotides: TGTGCCAGCAGTAACGCGGGTGGCACAGATACGCAGTATTTT. This chain connects TRBV2 to TRBJ2-3; perhaps TRBD2 as D (5 bases). Trimming stripped 5 bases from V and 1 base from J, with 10 bases between. CDR1 SNHLY and CDR2 FYNNEI come from the germline V gene. This CDR3 comprises 14 residues.

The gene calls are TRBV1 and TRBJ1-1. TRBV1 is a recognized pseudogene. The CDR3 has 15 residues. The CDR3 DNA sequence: TGCACCAGCAGTCCTCCCGCCCACCTGAACACTGAAGCTTTCTTT. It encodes CTSSPPAHLNTEAFF.

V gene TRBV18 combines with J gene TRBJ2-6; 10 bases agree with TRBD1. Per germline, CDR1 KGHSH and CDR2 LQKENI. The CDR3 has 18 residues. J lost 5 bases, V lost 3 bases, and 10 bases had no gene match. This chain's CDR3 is CASSPDDRGPYRANVLTF. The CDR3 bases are TGTGCCAGCTCACCTGATGACAGGGGGCCCTACAGGGCCAACGTCCTGACTTTC.

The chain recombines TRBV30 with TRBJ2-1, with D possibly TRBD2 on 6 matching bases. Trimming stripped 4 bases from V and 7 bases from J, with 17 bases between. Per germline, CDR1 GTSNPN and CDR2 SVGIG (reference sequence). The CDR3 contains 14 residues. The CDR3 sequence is CAWTLGWGENEQFF. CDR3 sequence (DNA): TGTGCCTGGACTCTCGGGTGGGGGGAGAATGAGCAGTTCTTC. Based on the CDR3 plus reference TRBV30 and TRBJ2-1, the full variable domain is SQTIHQWPATLVQPVGSPLSLECTVEGTSNPNLYWYRQAAGRGLQLLFYSVGIGQISSEVPQNLSASRPQDRQFILSSKKLLLSDSGFYLCAWTLGWGENEQFFGPGTRLTVL.

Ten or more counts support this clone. CDR3 protein: CASSPLTGFGNTIYF. CDR3 bases: TGTGCCAGCAGCCCACTGACAGGGTTTGGAAACACCATATATTTT. This chain joins TRBV7-2 and TRBJ1-3, with 7 bases that match TRBD1. The CDR3 consists of 15 residues. V lost 5 bases to trimming and J lost 3 bases; unmatched junction nucleotides: 7. Germline V CDR1 and CDR2: SGHTA, FQGNSA.

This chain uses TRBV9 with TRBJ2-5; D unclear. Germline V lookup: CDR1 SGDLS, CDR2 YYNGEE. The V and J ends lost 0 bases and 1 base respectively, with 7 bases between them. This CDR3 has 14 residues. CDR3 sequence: CASSVGAFQETQYF. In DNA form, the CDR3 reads TGTGCCAGCAGCGTAGGAGCGTTCCAAGAGACCCAGTACTTC.

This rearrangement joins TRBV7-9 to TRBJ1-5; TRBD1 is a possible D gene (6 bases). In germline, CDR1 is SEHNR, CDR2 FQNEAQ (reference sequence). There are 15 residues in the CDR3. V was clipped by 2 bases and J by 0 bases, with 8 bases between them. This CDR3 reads CASSLSGDSNQPQHF. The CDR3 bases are TGTGCCAGCAGCTTATCAGGGGATAGCAATCAGCCCCAGCATTTT. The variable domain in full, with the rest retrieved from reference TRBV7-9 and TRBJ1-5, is DTGVSQNPRHKITKRGQNVTFRCDPISEHNRLYWYRQTLGQGPEFLTYFQNEAQLEKSRLLSDRFSAERPKGSFSTLEIQRTEQGDSAMYLCASSLSGDSNQPQHFGDGTRLSIL.

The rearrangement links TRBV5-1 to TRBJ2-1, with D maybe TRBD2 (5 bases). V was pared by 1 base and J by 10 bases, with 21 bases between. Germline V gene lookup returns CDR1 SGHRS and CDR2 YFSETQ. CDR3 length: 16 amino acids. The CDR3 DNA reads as TGCGCCAGCAGCTTGCGAGGGTCGCCCCACCTGGGGGAGCAGTTCTTC. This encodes CASSLRGSPHLGEQFF. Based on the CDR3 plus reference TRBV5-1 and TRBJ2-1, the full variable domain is KAGVTQTPRYLIKTRGQQVTLSCSPISGHRSVSWYQQTPGQGLQFLFEYFSETQRNKGNFPGRFSGRQFSNSRSEMNVSTLELGDSALYLCASSLRGSPHLGEQFFGPGTRLTVL.

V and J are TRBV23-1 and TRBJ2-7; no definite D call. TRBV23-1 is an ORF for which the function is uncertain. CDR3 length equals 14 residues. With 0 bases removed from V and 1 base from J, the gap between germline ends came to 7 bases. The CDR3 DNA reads TGCGCCAGCAGTCAATCGCGCATGTCCTACGAGCAGTACTTC. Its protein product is CASSQSRMSYEQYF.